This T cell receptor (beta chain) stems from a study of T cell changes during pregnancy in multiple sclerosis. Clones were read by immunoSEQ multiplex PCR, and TCRdb kept only the in-frame ones, dropping some. The profile shows approximately 90,000 clones, 75% to 95% of them singletons. Sequenced material: peripheral blood, taken after pregnancy. This sequence originates from a female donor in good health, enrolled as a control in a pregnancy study.

CDR3 sequence reads: CASSLHGGTLSGANVLTF. In DNA, the CDR3 is TGCGCCAGCAGCCTCCATGGGGGGACCCTCTCTGGGGCCAACGTCCTGACTTTC. V usage is TRBV4-3 and J usage is TRBJ2-6; possibly TRBD2 for D (6 bases). The CDR3 has 18 residues. Between the trimmed V and J ends, which lost 4 bases and 0 bases, there was a span of 16 bases. Germline CDR1 reads LGHNA; CDR2 reads YSLEER.